Listed here are 26 T cell receptor beta chains from one sample, sequenced in a study of T cells in lung cancer brain metastases. Sequencing was performed with immunoSEQ multiplex PCR; in TCRdb, only in-frame clones are kept and a portion is missing. The table records approximately 3,000 clones, roughly nine tenths of them present only once. Sequencing was carried out using tumor tissue from the primary lung tumor. Receptor source: a woman between 50 and 59 years old with non-small cell lung cancer.

In the case of this clone: The sample holds other DNA sequences that translate to the same CDR3. The J gene is TRBJ1-2, the V gene TRBV10-3; D uncertain. V was pared by 1 base and J by 0 bases, with 6 bases between. The germline V gene encodes CDR1 ENHRY and CDR2 SYGVKD. The CDR3 runs to 14 residues. CDR3 in DNA: TGTGCCATCAGTGAGTTACCTACTAACTATGGCTACACCTTC. This encodes CAISELPTNYGYTF.

The sample holds one count of this clone. The gene calls are TRBV25-1 and TRBJ1-2; D is possibly TRBD1 (6 bases). Trimming left V 4 bases short and J 8 bases short, with 17 bases between. Germline V gene data show CDR1 as MGHDK and CDR2 as SYGVNS. CDR3 length: 14 amino acids. The CDR3 loop reads CASSANQGRGGYTF. The CDR3 nucleotides are TGTGCCAGCAGTGCTAATCAGGGGCGCGGGGGCTACACCTTC.

The CDR3 here is CASSDRDPWETQYF. CDR3 coding DNA: TGTGCCAGCAGTGACCGGGACCCCTGGGAGACCCAGTACTTC. This rearrangement joins TRBV6-1 to TRBJ2-5; D tentatively reads TRBD1 or TRBD2 (5 bases each). Per germline, CDR1 MNHNS and CDR2 SASEGT. This CDR3 contains 14 residues. V gave up 3 bases and J gave up 5 bases, with 13 bases separating them.

The chain joins TRBV27 to TRBJ2-7; D tentatively fits TRBD1 or TRBD2 (7 bases each). The ends were cut back, 6 bases at V and 5 bases at J, with 17 bases in the middle. CDR1 and CDR2 (germline): MNHEY, SMNVEV (reference sequence). CDR3 length: 14 residues. DNA for the CDR3: TGTGCCAGCAGCGCGGGGGACAGACCAAACGAGCAGTACTTC. This gives the protein CASSAGDRPNEQYF.

The V call is TRBV5-1, the J call TRBJ2-7; 7 bases match TRBD1. Germline CDR1 SGHRS, CDR2 YFSETQ. The CDR3 consists of 18 residues. V dropped 4 bases and J dropped 3; count of bases not matched to a gene: 19. CDR3 sequence: CASSQPTGAALGYYEQYF. CDR3 in DNA: TGCGCCAGCAGCCAACCCACAGGGGCCGCACTAGGTTACTACGAGCAGTACTTC.

The J gene is TRBJ1-6, the V gene TRBV28, with TRBD1 identical over 8 bases. The V gene end was trimmed by 6 bases and the J gene end by 10 bases; junction bases not matched to a gene: 5. This CDR3 is built from 13 residues. Germline-derived CDR1 and CDR2 are MDHEN and SYDVKM. Here the CDR3 reads CASRFDRGSPLHF. Written as DNA, the CDR3 is TGTGCCAGCAGGTTTGACAGGGGATCACCCCTCCACTTT.

Regarding this clone: Since a much larger clone is just one base distant, this may be a read error. This sample includes further DNA sequences coding for the same CDR3. The chain employs TRBV29-1 and TRBJ1-2, with D possibly TRBD1 on 6 matching bases. Germline V gives CDR1 SQVTM, CDR2 ANQGSEA. The CDR3 covers 17 residues. CDR3: CSVEVPAWEGGRDGYTF. CDR3 bases: TGCAGCGTTGAAGTCCCGGCCTGGGAGGGGGGAAGAGATGGCTATACCTTC.

This rearrangement joins TRBV2 to TRBJ2-3; no clear D gene. Germline V gene lookup returns CDR1 SNHLY and CDR2 FYNNEI. This CDR3 region has 15 residues. The V end lost 6 bases, the J end lost 3 bases, and 16 bases lay between the germline ends. CDR3 sequence: CASREQSRLTDTQYF. The CDR3 DNA reads TGTGCCAGCAGAGAACAGAGTCGGTTAACAGATACGCAGTATTTT.

This chain connects TRBV2 to TRBJ1-2, with 7 bases lining up with TRBD1. CDR1 and CDR2 (germline): SNHLY, FYNNEI. The CDR3 runs to 14 residues. V was clipped by 6 bases and J by 0 bases; unmatched bases: 4. In DNA, the CDR3 is TGTGCCAGCAGCCGGGACAGCTCTAACTATGGCTACACCTTC. Its translation: CASSRDSSNYGYTF.

The chain links TRBV5-4 to TRBJ2-7; D unclear. The CDR3 covers 13 residues. The ends were cut back, 2 bases at V and 2 bases at J, with 8 bases in the middle. Germline V gene lookup returns CDR1 SGHNT and CDR2 YYREEE (reference sequence). The CDR3 nucleotides are TGTGCCAGCAGCTTAGCCGGTACCTACGAGCAGTACTTC. It encodes CASSLAGTYEQYF.

V gene TRBV6-6 combines with J gene TRBJ2-2; TRBD2 matches at 9 bases. Germline values: CDR1 MNHNY, CDR2 SVGAGI (reference sequence). The V segment lost 7 bases and the J segment 5 bases; nucleotides outside the gene matches: 11. The CDR3 covers 16 residues. The CDR3 coding sequence is TGTGCCAGCATCCCCACTGCGGGGGGGCAGACCGGGGAGCTGTTTTTT. Amino acids: CASIPTAGGQTGELFF.

This chain connects TRBV19 to TRBJ1-5; TRBD1 matches 7 bases. The CDR3 has 14 residues. The V and J ends lost 4 bases and 7 bases, in that order; junction bases with no gene match: 7. Per germline, CDR1 LNHDA and CDR2 SQIVND (reference sequence). The CDR3 DNA is TGTGCCAGTAGTACCCAGGGGGGTAGGCAGCCCCAGCATTTT. The encoded protein is CASSTQGGRQPQHF.

This sequence joins TRBV5-4 and TRBJ2-5; 8 nucleotides agree with TRBD2. This CDR3 contains 15 residues. J lost 4 bases, V lost 0 bases, and 5 bases had no gene match. Germline V gene lookup returns CDR1 SGHNT and CDR2 YYREEE (reference sequence). The CDR3, as DNA: TGTGCCAGCAGCTTGGTCGCGGGGGGCGGAGAGACCCAGTACTTC. Protein product: CASSLVAGGGETQYF.

The chain combines TRBV5-1 with TRBJ2-7, with 11 bases aligning to TRBD1. This CDR3 is built from 14 residues. CDR1 is SGHRS and CDR2 is YFSETQ in the germline V gene. V was clipped by 4 bases and J by 4 bases; unmatched bases: 4. The CDR3 bases are TGCGCCAGCAGCCCGGGACAGGGGGTTTACGAGCAGTACTTC. It yields the protein CASSPGQGVYEQYF.

The rearrangement joins TRBV27 to TRBJ1-4; D uncertain. The CDR3 runs 12 residues. V was pared by 4 bases and J by 10 bases, with 10 bases between. Germline V gene lookup returns CDR1 MNHEY and CDR2 SMNVEV (reference sequence). CDR3 loop: CASSSVSGKLFF. CDR3 nucleotide sequence: TGTGCCAGCAGTTCGGTATCGGGAAAACTGTTTTTT.

This clone has a handful of counts. V is TRBV7-3 and J is TRBJ1-6, with D possibly matching TRBD1 (5 bases). V shed 5 bases and J shed 9 bases, with 17 bases lying between them. This CDR3 spans 15 amino acids. Germline values: CDR1 SGHTA, CDR2 FQGTGA. CDR3 coding DNA: TGTGCCAGCAGCGAAACAGGCGGCCAGGGTTCACCCCTCCACTTT. Translation: CASSETGGQGSPLHF.

This chain joins TRBV4-3 and TRBJ1-2; D is possibly TRBD1 (6 bases). This CDR3 contains 16 residues. The germline V gene encodes CDR1 LGHNA and CDR2 YSLEER. V lost 4 bases, J lost 6 bases, and 21 bases lay in between. The CDR3 DNA follows: TGCGCCAGCAGCCTTACCCCCAGAGGACAGAGGAATGGCTACACCTTC. This encodes CASSLTPRGQRNGYTF.

The chain employs TRBV25-1 and TRBJ1-1, with a weak D call TRBD1 (5 bases). The CDR3 is 13 amino acids. Germline V gives CDR1 MGHDK, CDR2 SYGVNS. Trimming took off 7 bases at V and 5 bases at J, with 14 bases between the two ends. The CDR3 protein is CASTGPGMTEAFF. The CDR3 DNA follows: TGTGCCAGCACCGGTCCAGGGATGACTGAAGCTTTCTTT.

The V gene is TRBV19, the J gene TRBJ1-1; D gene unclear. The germline gives CDR1 LNHDA, CDR2 SQIVND (reference sequence). V lost 3 bases and J lost 4, with 12 bases in between. This CDR3 spans 14 amino acids. The CDR3 nucleotides read TGTGCCAGTAGTATGGGCCCGAGCCCCACTGAAGCTTTCTTT. Amino acids: CASSMGPSPTEAFF.

The chain recombines TRBV6-1 with TRBJ1-1; D unclear. The CDR3 sequence is 14 residues long. Between the trimmed V and J ends, which lost 4 bases and 0 bases, there was a span of 9 bases. Germline CDR1 MNHNS, CDR2 SASEGT. CDR3 loop: CASSALTVNTEAFF. The CDR3 nucleotides are TGTGCCAGCAGTGCCCTGACGGTGAACACTGAAGCTTTCTTT.

The gene calls are TRBV4-2 and TRBJ2-7, with D possibly TRBD2 on 5 matching bases. This CDR3 spans 14 amino acids. In germline, CDR1 is LGHNA, CDR2 YNFKEQ. V was pared by 4 bases and J by 3 bases, with 13 bases between. In nucleotides, the CDR3 is TGTGCCAGCAGCCGGCGCGGAGGTGACTACGAGCAGTACTTC. This codes for CASSRRGGDYEQYF.

Remarks on this clone: The junction does not match germline at one end; this may be a read error. The chain carries TRBV5-4 and TRBJ1-5, with a weak D call TRBD1 (6 bases). CDR1 is SGHNT and CDR2 is YYREEE in the germline V gene (reference sequence). The CDR3 is 14 residues long. This chain's CDR3 is CTSSLQGNNQPQHF. The CDR3 nucleotides read TGTACCAGCAGCCTCCAGGGGAACAATCAGCCCCAGCATTTT.

The J gene is TRBJ2-2, the V gene TRBV7-2, with 8 nucleotides matching TRBD1. The length of the CDR3 is 16 residues. Germline CDR1 and CDR2: SGHTA and FQGNSA. The V gene end was trimmed by 5 bases and the J gene end by 3 bases; junction bases not matched to a gene: 8. CDR3 loop: CASSVPGGADTGELFF. CDR3 DNA: TGTGCCAGCAGCGTCCCAGGGGGCGCCGACACCGGGGAGCTGTTTTTT.

This chain uses TRBV10-3 with TRBJ2-5; 10 nucleotides match TRBD2. V shed 6 bases, J shed 1 base, and the junction held 8 bases outside the gene matches. Looked up from germline, CDR1 is ENHRY and CDR2 is SYGVKD. The CDR3 has 16 residues. In DNA, the CDR3 is TGTGCCATCAGCTACAGCGGGGGGGCACTCCAAGAGACCCAGTACTTC. Its translation: CAISYSGGALQETQYF.

J is TRBJ1-2 and V is TRBV6-1; D not resolved. Germline V CDR1 and CDR2: MNHNS, SASEGT. Trimming removed 4 bases at V and 4 bases at J, with 19 bases between. This CDR3 has 16 amino acids. CDR3 nucleotide sequence: TGTGCCAGCAGTGTAGATTACTCGCGAAAGACCTATGGCTACACCTTC. This codes for CASSVDYSRKTYGYTF.

The chain combines TRBV2 with TRBJ2-3; 9 bases are shared with TRBD2. The CDR3 contains 16 residues. The ends lost 6 bases at V and 0 bases at J; junction bases unmatched: 7. Germline V gives CDR1 SNHLY, CDR2 FYNNEI. Written as DNA, the CDR3 is TGTGCCAGCAGGGCTAGCGGGGTAGCTAGCACAGATACGCAGTATTTT. The encoded protein is CASRASGVASTDTQYF.